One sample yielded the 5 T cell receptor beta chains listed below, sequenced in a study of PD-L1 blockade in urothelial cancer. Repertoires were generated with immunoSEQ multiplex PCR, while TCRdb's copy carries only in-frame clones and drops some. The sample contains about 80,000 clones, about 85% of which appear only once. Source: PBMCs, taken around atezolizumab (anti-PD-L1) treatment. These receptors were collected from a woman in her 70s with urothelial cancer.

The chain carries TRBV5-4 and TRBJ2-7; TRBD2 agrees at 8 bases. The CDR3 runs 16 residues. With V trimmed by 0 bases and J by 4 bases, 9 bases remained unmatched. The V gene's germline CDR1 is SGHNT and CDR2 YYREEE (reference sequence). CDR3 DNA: TGTGCCAGCAGCTTGGACTCCCGGACTAGCACATACGAGCAGTACTTC. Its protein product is CASSLDSRTSTYEQYF. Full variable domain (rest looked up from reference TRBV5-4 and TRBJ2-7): ETGVTQSPTHLIKTRGQQVTLRCSSQSGHNTVSWYQQALGQGPQFIFQYYREEENGRGNFPPRFSGLQFPNYSSELNVNALELDDSALYLCASSLDSRTSTYEQYFGPGTRLTVT.

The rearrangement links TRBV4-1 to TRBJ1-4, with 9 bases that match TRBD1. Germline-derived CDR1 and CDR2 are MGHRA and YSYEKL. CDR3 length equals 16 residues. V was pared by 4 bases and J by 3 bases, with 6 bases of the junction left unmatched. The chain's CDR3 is CASSRRQGGPNEKLFF. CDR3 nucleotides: TGCGCCAGCAGCCGGAGACAGGGGGGTCCTAATGAAAAACTGTTTTTT.

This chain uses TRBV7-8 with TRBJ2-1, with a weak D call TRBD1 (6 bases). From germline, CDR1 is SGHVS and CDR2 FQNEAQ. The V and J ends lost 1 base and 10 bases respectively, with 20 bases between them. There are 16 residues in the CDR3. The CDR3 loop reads CASSLDLGGLVLEQFF. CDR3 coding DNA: TGTGCCAGCAGCTTAGACCTTGGGGGCTTAGTGTTGGAGCAGTTCTTC.

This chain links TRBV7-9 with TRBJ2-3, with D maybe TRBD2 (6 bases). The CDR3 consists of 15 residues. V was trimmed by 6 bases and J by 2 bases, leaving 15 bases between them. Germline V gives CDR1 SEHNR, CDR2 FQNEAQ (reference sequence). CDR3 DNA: TGTGCCAGCAGAGAGCCGGGACTTTTCACAGATACGCAGTATTTT. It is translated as CASREPGLFTDTQYF.

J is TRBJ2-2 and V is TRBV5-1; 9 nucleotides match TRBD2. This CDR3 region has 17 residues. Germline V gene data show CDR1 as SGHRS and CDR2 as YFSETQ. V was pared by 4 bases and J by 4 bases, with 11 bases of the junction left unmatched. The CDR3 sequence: CASSGGAGLAGTGELFF. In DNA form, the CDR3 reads TGCGCCAGCAGCGGCGGAGCGGGACTAGCCGGCACCGGGGAGCTGTTTTTT.